The rows below give T cell receptor beta chains drawn from one sample of a study of T cell responses to AZD1222 COVID-19 vaccine. TCRdb's copy holds only in-frame clones and misses some; the assay was immunoSEQ multiplex PCR. The sample has 200,000 or so clones; 90% to 95% are singletons. Sample: peripheral blood, taken on day 0 of AZD1222 vaccination. All receptors derive from an adult in good health. Both conserved end residues are part of each CDR3. D genes are given only for firm matches. Clone sizes are given selectively: once, few, many, or a class where the clone is expanded.

size: NA
V: TRBV7-9
D: TRBD1
J: TRBJ1-6
CDR3: CASSPSSDRANSPLHF
DNA: TGTGCCAGCAGCCCCTCCTCGGACAGGGCTAATTCACCCCTCCACTTT

size: NA
V: TRBV12-3/TRBV12-4
D: NA
J: TRBJ1-5
CDR3: CASSLDWNQPQHF
DNA: TGTGCCAGCAGCCTCGACTGGAATCAGCCCCAGCATTTT

size: NA
V: TRBV6-5
D: NA
J: TRBJ1-5
CDR3: CASRTEREYQPQHF
DNA: TGTGCCAGCAGGACTGAACGAGAGTATCAGCCCCAGCATTTT

size: NA
V: TRBV27
D: NA
J: TRBJ1-5
CDR3: CASSSNGGVGNQPQHF
DNA: TGTGCCAGCAGTTCCAACGGGGGGGTTGGCAATCAGCCCCAGCATTTT

size: NA
V: TRBV6-5
D: TRBD1
J: TRBJ1-2
CDR3: CASSSGQVYGYTF
DNA: TGTGCCAGCAGTTCCGGACAGGTTTATGGCTACACCTTC

size: NA
V: TRBV28
D: NA
J: TRBJ2-3
CDR3: CASSPRDRTDTQYF
DNA: TGTGCCAGCAGTCCGCGGGACAGAACAGATACGCAGTATTTT

size: NA
V: TRBV10-3
D: NA
J: TRBJ1-5
CDR3: CAISESLGTLSGQPQHF
DNA: TGTGCCATCAGTGAGTCGCTGGGGACCCTTTCGGGTCAGCCCCAGCATTTT

size: once
V: TRBV3-1/TRBV3-2
D: NA
J: TRBJ2-1
CDR3: CASSQDRDVEFF
DNA: TGTGCCAGCAGCCAAGACCGGGACGTGGAGTTCTTC

size: NA
V: TRBV2
D: TRBD1
J: TRBJ1-1
CDR3: CASSTDRAEAFF
DNA: TGTGCCAGCAGTACGGACAGGGCTGAAGCTTTCTTT

size: NA
V: TRBV6-2/TRBV6-3
D: NA
J: TRBJ1-2
CDR3: CASSYSGGNYGYTF
DNA: TGTGCCAGCAGTTACTCTGGGGGGAACTATGGCTACACCTTC

size: NA
V: TRBV28
D: NA
J: TRBJ2-6
CDR3: CASGWAGANVLTF
DNA: TGTGCCAGCGGCTGGGCGGGGGCCAACGTCCTGACTTTC

size: NA
V: TRBV2
D: NA
J: TRBJ2-3
CDR3: CASSGGTARITDTQYF
DNA: TGTGCCAGCAGCGGGGGGACAGCTAGAATCACAGATACGCAGTATTTT

size: few
V: TRBV3-1/TRBV3-2
D: NA
J: TRBJ1-2
CDR3: CASSQRFGGAANYGYTF
DNA: TGTGCCAGCAGCCAACGCTTCGGGGGGGCCGCTAACTATGGCTACACCTTC

size: NA
V: TRBV21-1
D: NA
J: TRBJ2-7
CDR3: CASSEPVSQDLSDHEQYF
DNA: TGTGCCAGCAGCGAGCCGGTCAGCCAGGACCTTTCGGATCACGAGCAGTACTTC

size: once
V: TRBV2
D: NA
J: TRBJ1-5
CDR3: CASSEAVRGQPQHF
DNA: TGTGCCAGCAGTGAAGCAGTCAGGGGTCAGCCCCAGCATTTT

size: once
V: TRBV19
D: NA
J: TRBJ1-4
CDR3: CASNPAPGEKLFF
DNA: TGTGCCAGTAACCCTGCCCCGGGTGAAAAACTGTTTTTT

size: NA
V: TRBV6-2/TRBV6-3
D: NA
J: TRBJ1-6
CDR3: CASSYGIRDSPLHF
DNA: TGTGCCAGCAGTTATGGCATCCGCGATTCACCCCTCCACTTT

size: NA
V: TRBV18
D: TRBD1
J: TRBJ1-1
CDR3: CASSPSTGQRSEAFF
DNA: TGTGCCAGCTCACCAAGTACGGGACAGCGATCTGAAGCTTTCTTT

size: NA
V: TRBV6-5
D: NA
J: TRBJ1-3
CDR3: CASSTGGTGNTIYF
DNA: TGTGCCAGCAGTACCGGGGGGACTGGAAACACCATATATTTT

size: NA
V: TRBV7-9
D: NA
J: TRBJ2-1
CDR3: CASSLGIEQFF
DNA: TGTGCCAGCAGCTTAGGCATCGAGCAGTTCTTC

size: NA
V: TRBV7-2
D: TRBD1
J: TRBJ2-2
CDR3: CASSSQTGVTGELFF
DNA: TGTGCCAGCAGCTCCCAGACAGGGGTCACCGGGGAGCTGTTTTTT

size: NA
V: TRBV5-1
D: NA
J: TRBJ1-2
CDR3: CASSLAGDYGYTF
DNA: TGCGCCAGCAGCTTGGCAGGGGACTATGGCTACACCTTC

size: NA
V: TRBV5-8
D: NA
J: TRBJ1-3
CDR3: CASSLHARSGNTIYF
DNA: TGTGCCAGCAGCTTGCACGCGAGGTCTGGAAACACCATATATTTT

size: NA
V: TRBV11-2
D: NA
J: TRBJ1-1
CDR3: CASSIQGNTEAFF
DNA: TGTGCCAGCAGCATACAGGGGAACACTGAAGCTTTCTTT

size: NA
V: TRBV28
D: TRBD1
J: TRBJ2-1
CDR3: CASSYIGQGTNEQFF
DNA: TGTGCCAGCAGCTATATAGGACAGGGGACCAATGAGCAGTTCTTC

size: NA
V: TRBV7-9
D: NA
J: TRBJ2-7
CDR3: CASTSIGYEQYF
DNA: TGTGCCAGCACCTCCATCGGGTACGAGCAGTACTTC

size: NA
V: TRBV7-8
D: TRBD1
J: TRBJ1-5
CDR3: CASSSTGALSNQPQHF
DNA: TGTGCCAGCAGCAGTACAGGGGCCCTTAGCAATCAGCCCCAGCATTTT

size: NA
V: TRBV30
D: NA
J: TRBJ2-1
CDR3: CAWSSASYNEQFF
DNA: TGTGCCTGGAGTAGTGCCTCCTACAATGAGCAGTTCTTC

size: NA
V: TRBV19
D: NA
J: TRBJ2-7
CDR3: CASNPVGHPYEQYF
DNA: TGTGCCAGTAACCCCGTTGGACACCCCTACGAGCAGTACTTC

size: NA
V: TRBV5-4
D: TRBD2
J: TRBJ2-7
CDR3: CASSLAGGPEQYF
DNA: TGTGCCAGCAGCTTGGCGGGAGGTCCCGAGCAGTACTTC

size: NA
V: TRBV4-3
D: TRBD1
J: TRBJ1-6
CDR3: CASSQELTGGHYSPLHF
DNA: TGCGCCAGCAGCCAAGAACTTACAGGGGGACATTATTCACCCCTCCACTTT

size: NA
V: TRBV15
D: TRBD2
J: TRBJ2-1
CDR3: CATSPQSGIYNEQFF
DNA: TGTGCCACCAGCCCTCAAAGCGGGATCTACAATGAGCAGTTCTTC

size: NA
V: TRBV2
D: TRBD1
J: TRBJ1-1
CDR3: CASSWDRPNTEAFF
DNA: TGTGCCAGCAGTTGGGACAGGCCGAACACTGAAGCTTTCTTT

size: NA
V: TRBV7-6
D: TRBD2
J: TRBJ2-1
CDR3: CATAGLAGGPGEQFF
DNA: TGTGCCACCGCGGGACTAGCGGGAGGGCCCGGTGAGCAGTTCTTC

size: NA
V: TRBV9
D: TRBD2
J: TRBJ2-7
CDR3: CASSDGTIYSEQYF
DNA: TGTGCCAGCAGCGACGGGACTATCTATTCCGAGCAGTACTTC

size: NA
V: TRBV24-1
D: TRBD2
J: TRBJ2-5
CDR3: CATSVGGRRQETQYF
DNA: TGTGCCACCAGTGTCGGCGGGAGGAGGCAAGAGACCCAGTACTTC

size: NA
V: TRBV29-1
D: NA
J: TRBJ1-2
CDR3: CSVVGTGIDGYTF
DNA: TGCAGCGTTGTTGGCACAGGAATCGATGGCTACACCTTC

size: NA
V: TRBV18
D: NA
J: TRBJ1-3
CDR3: CASSPGGSGNTIYF
DNA: TGTGCCAGCTCACCGGGCGGTTCTGGAAACACCATATATTTT

size: NA
V: TRBV27
D: NA
J: TRBJ2-1
CDR3: CASSLSQRLVAYNEQFF
DNA: TGTGCCAGCAGTTTATCCCAACGACTAGTTGCCTACAATGAGCAGTTCTTC

size: NA
V: TRBV28
D: TRBD1
J: TRBJ2-1
CDR3: CASTSWRTGAQFF
DNA: TGTGCCAGCACCTCATGGCGCACAGGGGCGCAGTTCTTC

size: NA
V: TRBV30
D: TRBD1
J: TRBJ1-2
CDR3: CAWSTGAGYTF
DNA: TGTGCCTGGTCTACAGGGGCTGGCTACACCTTC

size: NA
V: TRBV27
D: NA
J: TRBJ1-4
CDR3: CASSKQATNEKLFF
DNA: TGTGCCAGCAGTAAGCAAGCAACTAATGAAAAACTGTTTTTT

size: NA
V: TRBV6-1
D: TRBD1
J: TRBJ2-7
CDR3: CASSEETGASYEQYF
DNA: TGTGCCAGCAGTGAGGAGACAGGGGCCTCCTACGAGCAGTACTTC

size: NA
V: TRBV29-1
D: NA
J: TRBJ2-5
CDR3: CSVRQTGGSGETQYF
DNA: TGCAGCGTGCGACAAACGGGTGGGAGCGGTGAGACCCAGTACTTC

size: NA
V: TRBV19
D: NA
J: TRBJ1-4
CDR3: CASSLDRRNEKLFF
DNA: TGTGCCAGTAGCCTTGATAGGAGAAATGAAAAACTGTTTTTT